What follows are 8 T cell receptor beta chains derived from one specimen sequenced in a study of human T cells and chemical hapten exposure. As for time point: patch test 1, 2 weeks after DPC sensitization. Noted treatment: therapeutic diphenylcyclopropenone sensitization with weekly scalp DPC. TCRdb re-called the RACE reads through MiXCR, storing one row per CDR3 protein. The table shows 180,000 or so distinct CDR3 sequences, with 13% to 15% occurring only once. Sample: whole blood, taken in connection with sensitization to the hapten diphenylcyclopropenone (DPC). The receptors originated from a woman under 40 with alopecia areata. Some clones in this sample may be carry-over from other donors' samples.

This clonotype turned up a few times. The V and J genes are TRBV6-2 or TRBV6-3 and TRBJ2-7; possibly TRBD2 for D (7 bases). Trimming cost V 8 bases and J 9 bases, with 23 bases left between them. CDR3 length equals 14 residues. The germline gives CDR1 MNHEY, CDR2 SVGEGT. CDR3 region: CASALRGALSWQYF. DNA of the CDR3: TGTGCCAGCGCCCTTCGGGGGGCCCTGTCTTGGCAGTACTTC.

The sample holds many counts of this clonotype. The genes are TRBV12-3 or TRBV12-4 and TRBJ1-4; no reliable D call. The CDR3 runs 11 residues. V lost 8 bases and J 5 bases, leaving 6 bases between the germline ends. The CDR3 here is CASERNEKLFF. The CDR3 nucleotides read TGTGCCAGCGAGAGGAATGAAAAACTGTTTTTT.

In its sample, this clonotype was seen a few times. This sequence joins TRBV9 and TRBJ2-3; D might be TRBD2 (5 bases). The CDR3 covers 15 residues. V was pared by 0 bases and J by 1 base, with 9 bases between. Germline lookup yields CDR1 SGDLS and CDR2 YYNGEE. The CDR3 protein is CASSVGNGGTDTQYF. In DNA, the CDR3 is TGTGCCAGCAGCGTAGGTAACGGGGGCACAGATACGCAGTATTTT.

The J gene is TRBJ2-2, the V gene TRBV29-1; no firm D call. Trimming removed 5 bases from V and 0 bases from J, with 7 bases in between. Germline CDR1 and CDR2: SQVTM and ANQGSEA. The CDR3 runs to 13 residues. The CDR3 nucleotides read TGCAGCGTTCTCGGGCCGAACACCGGGGAGCTGTTTTTT. Protein product: CSVLGPNTGELFF.

J is TRBJ1-5 and V is TRBV20-1; maybe TRBD1 (6 bases). The CDR3 has 14 residues. Per the germline V gene, CDR1 is DFQATT and CDR2 is SNEGSKA (reference sequence). The germline V and J ends were trimmed by 6 bases and 4 bases, with 16 bases remaining between them. The CDR3 DNA reads TGCAGTGCCGGGGGAGGACAGCCAAATCAGCCCCAGCATTTT. Translation: CSAGGGQPNQPQHF.

This clonotype was detected ten times or more. The CDR3 spells CASSHRAMNTEAFF. CDR3 coding DNA: TGTGCCAGCAGCCACAGGGCCATGAACACTGAAGCTTTCTTT. V is TRBV5-5 and J is TRBJ1-1; a weak D match, TRBD1 (6 bases). Germline lookup yields CDR1 SGHKS and CDR2 YYEKEE (reference sequence). The length of the CDR3 is 14 residues. Trimming stripped 4 bases from V and 0 bases from J, with 10 bases between.

Ten or more counts support this clonotype. V is TRBV5-1 and J is TRBJ2-3, with 7 bases identical to TRBD2. Per the germline V gene, CDR1 is SGHRS and CDR2 is YFSETQ. Trimming took 4 bases from V and 2 from J; bases not matched to a gene: 4. This CDR3 spans 14 amino acids. The CDR3 DNA reads as TGCGCCAGCAGCCCGGGACTAAACACAGATACGCAGTATTTT. Protein sequence: CASSPGLNTDTQYF.

The rearrangement uses TRBV7-9 and TRBJ2-1; possible D gene TRBD1, 6 bases. Looked up from germline, CDR1 is SEHNR and CDR2 is FQNEAQ (reference sequence). This CDR3 region has 19 residues. V was clipped by 5 bases and J by 1 base, with 24 bases between them. CDR3 DNA: TGTGCCAGCAGCCAAAGGCCCAACCGGGACAAGGGTTCCTACAATGAGCAGTTCTTC. As protein: CASSQRPNRDKGSYNEQFF.